This TCR beta chain derives from a study of identical twins. Regarding the study as a whole: An excess of low generation probability was shown by twin-shared out-of-frame alpha sequences.

For this clonotype: Its antigen is not identified.

TCRdb independently ran MiXCR on the 5' RACE reads; one entry per CDR3 protein. The sample has about 900,000 distinct CDR3 sequences, around 12% seen once. This same sample was also taken into another study, of yellow fever vaccine responses in identical twins.

The material sequenced was PBMCs. This TCR was recovered from a woman between 18 and 30 years old in good health.

The DNA of the CDR3 is TGTGCCAGCCACAACAAGGGTACCGGGACCGGGGAGCTGTTTTTT. It encodes CASHNKGTGTGELFF. The V call is TRBV5-8, the J call TRBJ2-2, with D hard to call. The CDR3 is 15 residues long. Germline CDR1 reads SGHTS; CDR2 reads YDEGEE. The V end lost 7 bases, the J end lost 5 bases, and 18 bases lay between the germline ends.